This T cell receptor (beta chain) was recovered during a study of T cells in Graves' hyperthyroidism and ophthalmopathy. Points from the study as a whole: Progression to ophthalmopathy was predicted a median of 6.5 months early. Most thyroid clonotypes that were expanded above 0.001 also turned up in blood. Researchers report that a 13 V-J model separated ophthalmopathy from stable hyperthyroidism.

Researchers took RNA transcripts and amplified the TCR beta CDR3 regions from them. The HTBI primer set drove a first-round RT-PCR of the TCR CDR3. TCRdb itself ran the multiplex PCR reads through MiXCR, one entry per CDR3 protein. The table records 500,000 to 550,000 distinct CDR3 sequences, about 20% of them present only once. Diagnosing involved the use of clinical symptoms, serum thyroxine and TRAb, thyroid ultrasound and orbital computed tomography. This CDR3 contains 15 residues. V lost 3 bases to trimming and J lost 6 bases, with 15 bases between them. From germline, CDR1 is MRHNA and CDR2 SNTAGT. Regarding this clonotype: Its specificity is unknown.

This receptor was identified in a middle-aged man with Graves' ophthalmopathy. This chain connects TRBV6-4 to TRBJ1-5, with a weak D call TRBD1 (6 bases). The sample was blood. The CDR3 DNA is TGTGCCAGCAGTGAAGGGGGTGGAGGGGGTCAGCCCCAGCATTTT. Translated: CASSEGGGGGQPQHF.